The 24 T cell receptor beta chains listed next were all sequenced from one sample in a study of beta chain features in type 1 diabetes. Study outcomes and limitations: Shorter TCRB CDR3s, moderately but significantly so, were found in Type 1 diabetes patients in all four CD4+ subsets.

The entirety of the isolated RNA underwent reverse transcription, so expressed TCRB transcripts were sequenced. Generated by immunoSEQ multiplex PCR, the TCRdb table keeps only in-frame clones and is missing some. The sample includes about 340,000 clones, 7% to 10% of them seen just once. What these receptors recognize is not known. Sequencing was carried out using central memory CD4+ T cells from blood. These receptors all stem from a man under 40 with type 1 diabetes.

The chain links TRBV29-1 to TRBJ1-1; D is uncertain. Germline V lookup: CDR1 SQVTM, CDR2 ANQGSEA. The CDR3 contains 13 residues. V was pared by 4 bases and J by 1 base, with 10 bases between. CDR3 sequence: CSVVSGENTEAFF. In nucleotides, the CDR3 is TGCAGCGTTGTAAGCGGAGAGAACACTGAAGCTTTCTTT.

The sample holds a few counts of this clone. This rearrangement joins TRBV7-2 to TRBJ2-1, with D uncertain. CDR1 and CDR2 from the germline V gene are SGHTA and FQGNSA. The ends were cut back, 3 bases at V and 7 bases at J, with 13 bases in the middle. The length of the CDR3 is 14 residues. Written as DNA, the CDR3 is TGTGCCAGCAGCTTCCGGGCCGACAAGAATGAGCAGTTCTTC. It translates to CASSFRADKNEQFF. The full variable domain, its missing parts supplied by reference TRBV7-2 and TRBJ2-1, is GAGVSQSPSNKVTEKGKDVELRCDPISGHTALYWYRQSLGQGLEFLIYFQGNSAPDKSGLPSDRFSAERTGGSVSTLTIQRTQQEDSAVYLCASSFRADKNEQFFGPGTRLTVL.

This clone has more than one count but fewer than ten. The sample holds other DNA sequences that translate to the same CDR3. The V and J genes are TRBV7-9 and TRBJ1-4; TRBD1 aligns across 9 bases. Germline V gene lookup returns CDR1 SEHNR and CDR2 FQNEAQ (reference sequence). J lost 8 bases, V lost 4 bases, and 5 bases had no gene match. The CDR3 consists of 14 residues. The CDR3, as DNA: TGTGCCAGCAGCTCACCGGGACAGGGAGAAAAACTGTTTTTT. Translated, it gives CASSSPGQGEKLFF.

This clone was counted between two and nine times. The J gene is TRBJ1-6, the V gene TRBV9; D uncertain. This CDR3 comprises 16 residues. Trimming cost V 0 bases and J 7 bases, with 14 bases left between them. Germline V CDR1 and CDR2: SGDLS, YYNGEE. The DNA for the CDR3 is TGTGCCAGCAGCGTAGACCCCGGGAGTAGCAATTCACCCCTCCACTTT. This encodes CASSVDPGSSNSPLHF.

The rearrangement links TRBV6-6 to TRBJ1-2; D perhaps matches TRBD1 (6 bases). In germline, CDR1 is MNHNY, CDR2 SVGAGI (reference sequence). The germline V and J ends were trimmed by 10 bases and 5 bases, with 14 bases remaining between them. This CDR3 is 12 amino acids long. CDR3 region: CATGPGVYGYTF. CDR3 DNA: TGTGCCACCGGACCAGGGGTTTATGGCTACACCTTC.

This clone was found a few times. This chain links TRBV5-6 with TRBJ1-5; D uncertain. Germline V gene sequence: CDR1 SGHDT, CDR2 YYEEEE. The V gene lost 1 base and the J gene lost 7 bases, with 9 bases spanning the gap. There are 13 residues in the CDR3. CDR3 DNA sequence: TGTGCCAGCAGCTTGTTTACCGCGCAGCCCCAGCATTTT. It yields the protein CASSLFTAQPQHF. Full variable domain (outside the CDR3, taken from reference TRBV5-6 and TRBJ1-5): DAGVTQSPTHLIKTRGQQVTLRCSPKSGHDTVSWYQQALGQGPQFIFQYYEEEERQRGNFPDRFSGHQFPNYSSELNVNALLLGDSALYLCASSLFTAQPQHFGDGTRLSIL.

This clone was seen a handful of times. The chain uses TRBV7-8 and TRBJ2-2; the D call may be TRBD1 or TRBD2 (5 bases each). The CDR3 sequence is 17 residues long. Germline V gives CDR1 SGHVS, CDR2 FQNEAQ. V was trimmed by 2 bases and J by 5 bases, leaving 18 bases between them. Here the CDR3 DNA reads TGTGCCAGCAGCTTATTAGGGACGTCGGAATTGACCGGGGAGCTGTTTTTT. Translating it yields CASSLLGTSELTGELFF. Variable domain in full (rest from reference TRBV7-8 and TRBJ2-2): GAGVSQSPRYKVAKRGQDVALRCDPISGHVSLFWYQQALGQGPEFLTYFQNEAQLDKSGLPSDRFFAERPEGSVSTLKIQRTQQEDSAVYLCASSLLGTSELTGELFFGEGSRLTVL.

The CDR3 nucleotides read TGTGCCAGCTCACCAAACTTGCACAGCGAGACCCAGTACTTC. It yields the protein CASSPNLHSETQYF. This chain connects TRBV18 to TRBJ2-5; D uncertain. This CDR3 contains 14 residues. Trimming removed 2 bases at V and 5 bases at J, with 12 bases between. From germline, CDR1 is KGHSH and CDR2 LQKENI.

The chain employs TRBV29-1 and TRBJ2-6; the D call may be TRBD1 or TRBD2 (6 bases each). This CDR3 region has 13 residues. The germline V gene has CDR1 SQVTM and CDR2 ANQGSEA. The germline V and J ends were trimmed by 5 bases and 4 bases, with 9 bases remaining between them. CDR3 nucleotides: TGCAGCGTTTGGGGGGCGGGGGCCAACGTCCTGACTTTC. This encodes CSVWGAGANVLTF.

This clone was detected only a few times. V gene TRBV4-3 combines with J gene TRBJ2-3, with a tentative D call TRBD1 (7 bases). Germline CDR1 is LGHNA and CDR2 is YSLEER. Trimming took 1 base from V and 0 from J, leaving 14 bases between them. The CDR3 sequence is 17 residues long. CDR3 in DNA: TGCGCCAGCAGCCAAGGCGGGACAGCACTTAGCACAGATACGCAGTATTTT. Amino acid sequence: CASSQGGTALSTDTQYF.

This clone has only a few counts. CDR3 region: CASSSPGRTRGELFF. Here the CDR3 DNA reads TGTGCCAGCAGCTCCCCGGGCCGTACGCGAGGGGAGCTGTTTTTT. The genes are TRBV7-2 and TRBJ2-2; D is ambiguous. Germline V gives CDR1 SGHTA, CDR2 FQGNSA. Trimming took 4 bases from V and 8 from J, leaving 17 bases between them. The length of the CDR3 is 15 residues.

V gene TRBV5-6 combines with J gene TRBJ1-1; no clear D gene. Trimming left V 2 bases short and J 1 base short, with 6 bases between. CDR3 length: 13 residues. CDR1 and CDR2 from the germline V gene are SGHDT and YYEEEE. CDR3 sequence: CASSFWENTEAFF. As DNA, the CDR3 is TGTGCCAGCAGCTTTTGGGAGAACACTGAAGCTTTCTTT. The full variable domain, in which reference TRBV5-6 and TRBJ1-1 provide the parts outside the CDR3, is DAGVTQSPTHLIKTRGQQVTLRCSPKSGHDTVSWYQQALGQGPQFIFQYYEEEERQRGNFPDRFSGHQFPNYSSELNVNALLLGDSALYLCASSFWENTEAFFGQGTRLTVV.

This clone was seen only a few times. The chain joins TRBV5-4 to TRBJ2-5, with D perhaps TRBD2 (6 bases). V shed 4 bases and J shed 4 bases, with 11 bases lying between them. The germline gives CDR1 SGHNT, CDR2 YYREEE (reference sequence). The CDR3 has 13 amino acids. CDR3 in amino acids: CASSRGSGETQYF. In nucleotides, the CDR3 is TGTGCCAGCAGCCGGGGGTCAGGAGAGACCCAGTACTTC.

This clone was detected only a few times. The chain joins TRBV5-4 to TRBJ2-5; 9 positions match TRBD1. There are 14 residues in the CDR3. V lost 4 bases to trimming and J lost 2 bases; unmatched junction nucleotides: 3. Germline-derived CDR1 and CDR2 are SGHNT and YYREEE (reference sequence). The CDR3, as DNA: TGTGCCAGCAGCCATGGGACAGGGCAAGAGACCCAGTACTTC. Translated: CASSHGTGQETQYF.

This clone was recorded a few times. The CDR3 here is CASSLVAAPTDTQYF. CDR3 sequence (DNA): TGTGCCAGCAGCTTAGTGGCGGCTCCCACAGATACGCAGTATTTT. The rearrangement links TRBV7-9 to TRBJ2-3; no firm D call. The germline V and J ends were trimmed by 1 base and 2 bases, with 10 bases remaining between them. From germline, CDR1 is SEHNR and CDR2 FQNEAQ (reference sequence). This CDR3 is built from 15 residues.

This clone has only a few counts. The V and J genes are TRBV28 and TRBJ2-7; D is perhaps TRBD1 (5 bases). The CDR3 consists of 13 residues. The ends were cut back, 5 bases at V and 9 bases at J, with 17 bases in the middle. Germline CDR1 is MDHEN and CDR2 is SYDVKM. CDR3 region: CASSPPDRVAQYF. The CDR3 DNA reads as TGTGCCAGCAGTCCTCCCGACAGAGTAGCGCAGTACTTC.

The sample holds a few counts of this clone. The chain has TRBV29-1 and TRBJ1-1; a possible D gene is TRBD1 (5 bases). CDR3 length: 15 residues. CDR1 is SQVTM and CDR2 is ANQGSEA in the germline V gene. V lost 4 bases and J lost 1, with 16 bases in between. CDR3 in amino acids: CSVVRSQGTNTEAFF. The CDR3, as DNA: TGCAGCGTTGTCCGCTCGCAGGGTACGAACACTGAAGCTTTCTTT.

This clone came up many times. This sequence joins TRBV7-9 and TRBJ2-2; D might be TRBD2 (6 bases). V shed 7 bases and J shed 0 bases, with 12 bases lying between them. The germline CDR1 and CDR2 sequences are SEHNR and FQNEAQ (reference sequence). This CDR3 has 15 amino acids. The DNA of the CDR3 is TGTGCCAGCACCGATAGCGGACCGAACACCGGGGAGCTGTTTTTT. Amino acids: CASTDSGPNTGELFF.

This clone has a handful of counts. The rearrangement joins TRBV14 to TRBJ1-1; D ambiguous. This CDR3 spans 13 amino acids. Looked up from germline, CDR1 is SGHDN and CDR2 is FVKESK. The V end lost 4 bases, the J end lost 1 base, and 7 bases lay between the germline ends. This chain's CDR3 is CASSRTRNTEAFF. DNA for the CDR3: TGTGCCAGCAGCCGCACAAGGAACACTGAAGCTTTCTTT.

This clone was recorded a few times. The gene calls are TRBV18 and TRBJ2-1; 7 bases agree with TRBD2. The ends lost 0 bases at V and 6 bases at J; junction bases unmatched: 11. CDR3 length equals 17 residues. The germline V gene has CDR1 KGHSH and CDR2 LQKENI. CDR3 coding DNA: TGTGCCAGCTCACCACCGTCGGGGGGTAATAAGGGCAATGAGCAGTTCTTC. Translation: CASSPPSGGNKGNEQFF.

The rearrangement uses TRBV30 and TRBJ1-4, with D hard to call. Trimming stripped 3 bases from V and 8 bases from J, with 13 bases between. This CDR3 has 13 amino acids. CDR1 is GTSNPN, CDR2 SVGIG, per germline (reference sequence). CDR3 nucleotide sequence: TGTGCCTGGAGCCTCGGGGTAGGGGAAAAACTGTTTTTT. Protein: CAWSLGVGEKLFF.

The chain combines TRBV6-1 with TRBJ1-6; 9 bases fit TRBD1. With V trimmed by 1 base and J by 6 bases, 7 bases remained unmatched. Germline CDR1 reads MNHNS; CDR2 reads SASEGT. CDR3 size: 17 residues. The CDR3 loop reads CASSEVWVGQGNSPLHF. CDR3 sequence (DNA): TGTGCCAGCAGTGAAGTCTGGGTGGGACAGGGTAATTCACCCCTCCACTTT.

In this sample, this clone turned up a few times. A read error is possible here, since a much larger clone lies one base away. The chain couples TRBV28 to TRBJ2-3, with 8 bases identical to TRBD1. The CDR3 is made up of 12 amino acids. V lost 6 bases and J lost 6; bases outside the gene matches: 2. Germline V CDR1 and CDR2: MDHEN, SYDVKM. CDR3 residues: CASSWTGDTQYF. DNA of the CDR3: TGTGCCAGCAGCTGGACAGGGGATACGCAGTATTTT.

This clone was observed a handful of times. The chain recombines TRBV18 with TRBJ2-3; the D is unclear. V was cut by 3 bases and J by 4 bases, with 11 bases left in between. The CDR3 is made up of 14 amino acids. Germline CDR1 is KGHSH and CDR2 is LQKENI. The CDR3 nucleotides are TGTGCCAGCTCACCTCTGGGCGGACCAGATACGCAGTATTTT. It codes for CASSPLGGPDTQYF. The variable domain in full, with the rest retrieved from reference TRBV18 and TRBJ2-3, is NAGVMQNPRHLVRRRGQEARLRCSPMKGHSHVYWYRQLPEEGLKFMVYLQKENIIDESGMPKERFSAEFPKEGPSILRIQQVVRGDSAAYFCASSPLGGPDTQYFGPGTRLTVL.